A single sample is the source of the 25 T cell receptor beta chains below, sequenced in a study of metastatic and nonmetastatic thyroid tumors. TCRdb re-called the PCR reads with MiXCR. The table includes some 37,000 clones, 40% to 55% detected once. Thyroid surgery was performed in patients who had received no treatment beforehand. Sequencing input: tumor tissue. These receptors were taken from a male donor with papillary thyroid cancer or a benign thyroid nodule (not recorded which). Some clones in this sample may be carry-over from other donors' samples.

This clone has only one observation. A much larger clone differs from this one at a single base, so this may be a read error. Other DNA sequences in this sample translate to the same CDR3. This rearrangement joins TRBV20-1 to TRBJ2-7; a possible D gene is TRBD2 (6 bases). Trimming removed 3 bases from V and 6 bases from J, with 18 bases in between. The CDR3 covers 14 residues. Germline-derived CDR1 and CDR2 are DFQATT and SNEGSKA (reference sequence). CDR3 region: CSAREGGGPGEQYF. In DNA form, the CDR3 reads TGCAGTGCTAGGGAGGGCGGAGGGCCTGGCGAGCAGTACTTC.

The gene calls are TRBV7-8 and TRBJ1-5; possible D gene TRBD1, 5 bases. Germline CDR1 and CDR2: SGHVS and FQNEAQ. This CDR3 contains 14 residues. V lost 5 bases to trimming and J lost 0 bases, with 8 bases between them. CDR3 DNA: TGTGCCAGCAGCCCGGGGGTTAGCAATCAGCCCCAGCATTTT. Translation: CASSPGVSNQPQHF.

The chain has TRBV11-2 and TRBJ2-7; 8 bases are shared with TRBD1. Germline loops: CDR1 SGHAT, CDR2 FQNNGV. This CDR3 comprises 15 residues. The J segment lost 3 bases and the V segment lost 5 bases, leaving 9 bases of the junction unmatched. The DNA for the CDR3 is TGTGCCAGCAGCAATCGTGGACAGGGAATCTACGAGCAGTACTTC. Its protein is CASSNRGQGIYEQYF.

This clone was seen a few times. The chain combines TRBV24-1 with TRBJ2-1; D not resolved. Germline CDR1 KGHDR, CDR2 SFDVKD. This CDR3 region has 13 residues. The V gene lost 0 bases and the J gene lost 8 bases, with 7 bases spanning the gap. The CDR3 coding sequence is TGTGCCACCAGTGATTTGATTTTCGATGAGCAGTTCTTC. Its protein is CATSDLIFDEQFF.

This CDR3 is CSARDYSGRGNEQFF. In DNA, the CDR3 is TGCAGTGCTAGAGATTATAGCGGGAGGGGCAATGAGCAGTTCTTC. This chain links TRBV20-1 with TRBJ2-1; 11 nucleotides line up with TRBD2. There are 15 residues in the CDR3. From germline, CDR1 is DFQATT and CDR2 SNEGSKA (reference sequence). Germline trimming cut 0 bases from V and 6 bases from J; bases unmatched to any gene: 4.

The V call is TRBV11-2, the J call TRBJ2-7, with 11 nucleotides matching TRBD2. The CDR3 is 14 residues long. Trimming took 4 bases from V and 3 from J; bases not matched to a gene: 2. Germline CDR1 SGHAT, CDR2 FQNNGV. CDR3 sequence reads: CASSSGTSGYEQYF. The CDR3 DNA follows: TGTGCCAGCAGCTCCGGGACTAGCGGCTACGAGCAGTACTTC. Full variable domain (missing parts from reference TRBV11-2 and TRBJ2-7): EAGVAQSPRYKIIEKRQSVAFWCNPISGHATLYWYQQILGQGPKLLIQFQNNGVVDDSQLPKDRFSAERLKGVDSTLKIQPAKLEDSAVYLCASSSGTSGYEQYFGPGTRLTVT.

The V call is TRBV9, the J call TRBJ1-5, with D tentatively TRBD1 (5 bases). V lost 2 bases and J lost 7, with 16 bases in between. The CDR3 is 15 residues long. Per the germline V gene, CDR1 is SGDLS and CDR2 is YYNGEE. CDR3 DNA: TGTGCCAGCAGCGTTGGGGGGAGGGCTGACCAGCCCCAGCATTTT. As protein: CASSVGGRADQPQHF.

This clone came up a few times. This sequence joins TRBV27 and TRBJ2-2; D is undetermined. V was shortened by 0 bases and J by 1 base, with 9 bases between the two germline ends. This CDR3 spans 16 amino acids. CDR1 is MNHEY, CDR2 SMNVEV, per germline (reference sequence). The CDR3 coding sequence is TGTGCCAGCAGTTTATCGAGAGTTTTGAACACCGGGGAGCTGTTTTTT. It specifies CASSLSRVLNTGELFF.

Only a few counts were recorded for this clone. Mismatch with germline at one junction end may stem from a read error. J is TRBJ2-3 and V is TRBV6-4; 8 bases line up with TRBD1. The CDR3 spans 15 residues. Germline V gives CDR1 MRHNA, CDR2 SNTAGT. The CDR3 region has the DNA TGTGCCAGCAGTGACTCGACAGGGGTCACAGATACGCGGTATTTT. The encoded protein is CASSDSTGVTDTRYF.

This clone turned up a few times. The chain is built from TRBV4-1 and TRBJ1-3, with D possibly being TRBD1 (5 bases). V lost 4 bases to trimming and J lost 2 bases, with 18 bases between them. The CDR3 contains 17 residues. Germline lookup yields CDR1 MGHRA and CDR2 YSYEKL. This CDR3 is CASSPRGSTGTGNTIYF. CDR3 DNA: TGCGCCAGCAGCCCACGAGGGTCCACAGGTACTGGAAACACCATATATTTT.

The rearrangement joins TRBV29-1 to TRBJ1-2; D might be TRBD1 (6 bases). Deletions cut 3 bases from V and 2 bases from J, with 22 bases between. CDR1 SQVTM and CDR2 ANQGSEA come from the germline V gene. The CDR3 extends over 17 amino acids. The CDR3 bases are TGCAGCGTTGAGGGGTGGGGGTACAGGGATCTCAACTATGGCTACACCTTC. This sequence encodes CSVEGWGYRDLNYGYTF.

This chain links TRBV30 with TRBJ2-7, with 11 bases fitting TRBD1. Germline CDR1 reads GTSNPN; CDR2 reads SVGIG (reference sequence). CDR3 length equals 14 residues. Trimming took 4 bases from V and 3 from J; bases not matched to a gene: 5. The CDR3 coding sequence is TGTGCCTGGAATCCCGGGACAGGGGGCTACGAGCAGTACTTC. This gives the protein CAWNPGTGGYEQYF.

The chain carries TRBV12-3 or TRBV12-4 and TRBJ1-1; possible D gene TRBD1, 6 bases. The CDR3 totals 15 residues. V shed 3 bases and J shed 1 base, with 12 bases lying between them. CDR3 bases: TGTGCCAGCAGTTTGCAGGGGTCTGGGAACACTGAAGCTTTCTTT. Translation: CASSLQGSGNTEAFF.

The chain links TRBV10-3 to TRBJ2-1, with 12 positions matching TRBD2. CDR1 is ENHRY, CDR2 SYGVKD, per germline. The CDR3 is 15 amino acids. The ends lost 0 bases at V and 7 bases at J; junction bases unmatched: 1. The CDR3 coding sequence is TGTGCCATCAGTGAGTCGACTAGCGGGAGTAATGAGCAGTTCTTC. Translating it yields CAISESTSGSNEQFF.

The rearrangement joins TRBV5-1 to TRBJ2-7, with D perhaps matching TRBD1 or TRBD2 (5 bases each). V gave up 4 bases and J gave up 5 bases, with 13 bases separating them. Germline assignment: CDR1 SGHRS and CDR2 YFSETQ. This CDR3 is built from 13 residues. The CDR3 DNA sequence: TGCGCCAGCAGCCAGGGACCTCCGGACGAGCAGTACTTC. Protein sequence: CASSQGPPDEQYF.

This clone came up once. The chain uses TRBV7-2 and TRBJ1-2; D is undetermined. Germline CDR1 is SGHTA and CDR2 is FQGNSA. CDR3 length equals 14 residues. V shed 5 bases and J shed 0 bases, with 10 bases lying between them. This CDR3 reads CASSPRGANYGYTF. The CDR3 DNA reads as TGTGCCAGCAGCCCGCGTGGCGCTAACTATGGCTACACCTTC.

DNA for the CDR3: TGCGCCAGCAGCCTCTTGACAGGGGCTACGAACACTGAAGCTTTCTTT. Encoded protein: CASSLLTGATNTEAFF. This rearrangement joins TRBV5-1 to TRBJ1-1; TRBD1 agrees at 8 bases. V shed 4 bases, J shed 1 base, and the junction held 9 bases outside the gene matches. The CDR3 sequence is 16 residues long. CDR1 and CDR2 (germline): SGHRS, YFSETQ.

The rearrangement joins TRBV15 to TRBJ1-2; possibly TRBD1 for D (5 bases). Trimming stripped 4 bases from V and 2 bases from J, with 8 bases between. The CDR3 consists of 13 residues. Germline V lookup: CDR1 LNHNV, CDR2 YYDKDF (reference sequence). CDR3 protein: CATSIDRNYGYTF. The DNA of the CDR3 is TGTGCCACCAGCATCGACAGAAACTATGGCTACACCTTC.

This clone has just a few counts. The chain links TRBV4-3 to TRBJ1-2; D is perhaps TRBD1 (5 bases). Germline V gives CDR1 LGHNA, CDR2 YSLEER. There are 15 residues in the CDR3. V was pared by 1 base and J by 1 base, with 10 bases between. CDR3 loop: CASSQAPQGNYGYTF. CDR3 nucleotides: TGCGCCAGCAGCCAAGCTCCTCAGGGTAACTATGGCTACACCTTC.

A few counts support this clone. This rearrangement joins TRBV6-1 to TRBJ1-1; 7 nucleotides line up with TRBD1. J lost 7 bases, V lost 8 bases, and 16 bases had no gene match. The CDR3 sequence is 15 residues long. The germline V gene has CDR1 MNHNS and CDR2 SASEGT. The CDR3 DNA reads as TGTGCCAGCTATCCTGCGGGCGCAGGGGGTCTTGAAGCTTTCTTT. Residues: CASYPAGAGGLEAFF.

In its sample, this clone was seen many times. This sequence joins TRBV6-1 and TRBJ2-7; 8 bases match TRBD1. This CDR3 comprises 12 residues. Germline trimming cut 5 bases from V and 5 bases from J; bases unmatched to any gene: 2. Germline CDR1 reads MNHNS; CDR2 reads SASEGT. CDR3 DNA: TGTGCCAGCAGTTTGACAGGGGACGAGCAGTACTTC. It yields the protein CASSLTGDEQYF.

The V gene is TRBV4-2, the J gene TRBJ1-4; TRBD1 is a possible D gene (6 bases). This CDR3 comprises 15 residues. Trimming cost V 2 bases and J 7 bases, with 14 bases left between them. Germline V gene lookup returns CDR1 LGHNA and CDR2 YNFKEQ. The CDR3 sequence: CASSQSYRELEKLFF. As DNA, the CDR3 is TGTGCCAGCAGCCAAAGCTACAGGGAGCTTGAAAAACTGTTTTTT.

This sequence joins TRBV20-1 and TRBJ2-2; D may be TRBD1 (5 bases). Germline V gives CDR1 DFQATT, CDR2 SNEGSKA (reference sequence). This CDR3 contains 12 residues. V lost 6 bases and J lost 5, with 10 bases in between. Here the CDR3 reads CSADRETGELFF. CDR3 DNA sequence: TGCAGTGCAGACAGAGAAACCGGGGAGCTGTTTTTT.

This clone came up a few times. V and J are TRBV28 and TRBJ1-2, with TRBD1 as a possible D gene (6 bases). V lost 6 bases to trimming and J lost 8 bases, with 13 bases between them. There are 12 residues in the CDR3. Germline values: CDR1 MDHEN, CDR2 SYDVKM. CDR3 in DNA: TGTGCCAGCAGCACAACAGGGAAAGGCTACACCTTC. This sequence encodes CASSTTGKGYTF.

The chain carries TRBV7-9 and TRBJ1-3; unclear D gene. Germline V gene sequence: CDR1 SEHNR, CDR2 FQNEAQ (reference sequence). The length of the CDR3 is 12 residues. The ends were cut back, 5 bases at V and 1 base at J, with 3 bases in the middle. The CDR3 protein is CASSPSGNTIYF. The CDR3 nucleotides read TGTGCCAGCAGCCCGTCTGGAAACACCATATATTTT.